Reported below is one T cell receptor (beta chain). Its target is not known. Germline values: CDR1 SNHLY, CDR2 FYNNEI. The V gene lost 10 bases and the J gene lost 2 bases, with 12 bases spanning the gap. The CDR3 is 12 amino acids. TCRdb reprocessed the RT-PCR reads with MiXCR, giving one entry per CDR3 protein. The sample gives 710,000 or so distinct CDR3 sequences, roughly 14% of which show up once; around a tenth is in the top ten. The record originates from a study of response to subunit inactivated influenza vaccine. The study's findings and limits: Authors suggested that a seasonal influenza vaccination recruits few new T cells each time.

The TCR originated in a man over 45 who received an inactivated influenza vaccine. Sequencing used PBMCs from blood, obtained 11 to 12 days after vaccination. The chain joins TRBV2 to TRBJ2-7; D is undetermined. CDR3 sequence reads: CAIWTEPYEQYF. In DNA form, the CDR3 reads TGTGCCATATGGACGGAGCCCTACGAGCAGTACTTC.